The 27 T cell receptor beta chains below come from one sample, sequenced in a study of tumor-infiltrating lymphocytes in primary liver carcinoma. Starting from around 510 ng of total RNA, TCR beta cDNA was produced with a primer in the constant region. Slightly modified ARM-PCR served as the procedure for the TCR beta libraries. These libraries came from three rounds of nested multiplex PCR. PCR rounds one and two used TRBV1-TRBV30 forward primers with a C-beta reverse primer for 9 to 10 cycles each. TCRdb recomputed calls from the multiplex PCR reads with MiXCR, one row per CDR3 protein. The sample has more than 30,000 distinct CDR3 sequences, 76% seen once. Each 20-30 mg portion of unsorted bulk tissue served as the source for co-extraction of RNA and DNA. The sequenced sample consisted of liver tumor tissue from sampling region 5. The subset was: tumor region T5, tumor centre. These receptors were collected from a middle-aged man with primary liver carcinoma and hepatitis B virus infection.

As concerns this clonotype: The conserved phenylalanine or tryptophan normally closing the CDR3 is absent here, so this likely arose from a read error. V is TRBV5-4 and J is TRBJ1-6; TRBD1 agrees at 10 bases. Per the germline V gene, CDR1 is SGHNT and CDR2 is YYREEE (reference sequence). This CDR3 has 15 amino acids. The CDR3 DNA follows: TGTGCCAACAGCACGGGACAGGGGCATAATTTACCCCTCCACCTT. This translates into CANSTGQGHNLPLHL.

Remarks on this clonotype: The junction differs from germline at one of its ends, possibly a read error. In DNA form, the CDR3 reads TGTGCCAACAGCTTGGCAGGGTGGAGCTCCTACGAGCAGTATTTC. Amino acids: CANSLAGWSSYEQYF. The V and J genes are TRBV5-5 and TRBJ2-7; weak D call: TRBD1 (5 bases). CDR3 length: 15 amino acids. Germline values: CDR1 SGHKS, CDR2 YYEKEE (reference sequence).

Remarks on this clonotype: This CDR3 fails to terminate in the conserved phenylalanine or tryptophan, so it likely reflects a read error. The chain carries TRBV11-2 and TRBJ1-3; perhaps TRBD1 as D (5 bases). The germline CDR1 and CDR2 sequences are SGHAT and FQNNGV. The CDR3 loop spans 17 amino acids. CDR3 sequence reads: CASSLVGPGAVGNIIYS. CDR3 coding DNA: TGTGCCAGCAGCTTAGTTGGCCCCGGGGCAGTAGGAAACATCATATATTCT.

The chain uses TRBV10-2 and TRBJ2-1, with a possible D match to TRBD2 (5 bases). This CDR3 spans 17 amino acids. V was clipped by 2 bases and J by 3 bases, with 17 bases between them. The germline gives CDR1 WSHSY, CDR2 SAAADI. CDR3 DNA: TGCGCCAGCAGTGAGCCGCAAGGACTTGCCTTCTACAATGAGCAGTTCTTC. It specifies CASSEPQGLAFYNEQFF.

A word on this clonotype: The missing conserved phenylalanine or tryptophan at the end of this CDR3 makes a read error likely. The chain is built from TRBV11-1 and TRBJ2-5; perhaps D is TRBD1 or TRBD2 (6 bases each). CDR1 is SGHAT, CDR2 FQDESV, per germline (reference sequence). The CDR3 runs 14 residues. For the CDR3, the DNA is TGTGCCAACAGCTTTAACCGGGGGCAGGAGATCCAGTACCTC. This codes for CANSFNRGQEIQYL.

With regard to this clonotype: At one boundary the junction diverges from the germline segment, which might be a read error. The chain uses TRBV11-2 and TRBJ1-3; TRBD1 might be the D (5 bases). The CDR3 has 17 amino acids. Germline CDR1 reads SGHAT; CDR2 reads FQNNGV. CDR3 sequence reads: CASSLVDPGAVGNTIHF. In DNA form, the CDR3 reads TGTGCCAGCAGCTTAGTTGACCCCGGGGCAGTAGGAAACACCATACATTTT.

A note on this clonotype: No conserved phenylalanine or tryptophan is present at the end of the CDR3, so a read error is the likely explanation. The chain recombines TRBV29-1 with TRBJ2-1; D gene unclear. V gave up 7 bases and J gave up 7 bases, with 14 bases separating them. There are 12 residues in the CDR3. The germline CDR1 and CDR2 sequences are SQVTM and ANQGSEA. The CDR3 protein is CSARLGRNEQFL. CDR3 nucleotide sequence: TGCAGCGCCCGCCTAGGGCGGAATGAGCAGTTCCTC.

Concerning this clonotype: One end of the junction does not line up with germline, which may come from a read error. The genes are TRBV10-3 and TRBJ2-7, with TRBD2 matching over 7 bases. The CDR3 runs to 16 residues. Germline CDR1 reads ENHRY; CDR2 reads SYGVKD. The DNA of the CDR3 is TGTGCCAACAGTGAGAGGCTAGCGGACCGTCGGAACGACCAGTACTTC. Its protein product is CANSERLADRRNDQYF.

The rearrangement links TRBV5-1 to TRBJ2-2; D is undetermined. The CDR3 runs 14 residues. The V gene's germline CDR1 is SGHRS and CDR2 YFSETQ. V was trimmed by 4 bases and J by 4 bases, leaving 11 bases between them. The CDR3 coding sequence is TGCGCCAGCAGCATATCAGCGATCACCGGGGAGCTGTTTTTT. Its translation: CASSISAITGELFF.

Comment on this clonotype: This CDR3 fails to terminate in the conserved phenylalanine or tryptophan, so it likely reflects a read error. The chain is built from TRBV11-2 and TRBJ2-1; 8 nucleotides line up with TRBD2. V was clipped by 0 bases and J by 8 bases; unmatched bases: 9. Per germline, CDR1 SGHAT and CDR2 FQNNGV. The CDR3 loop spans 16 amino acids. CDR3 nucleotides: TGTGCCAGCAGCTTAGAAGGGACTAACGGGAGGGATGAGCAGTTCCTC. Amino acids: CASSLEGTNGRDEQFL.

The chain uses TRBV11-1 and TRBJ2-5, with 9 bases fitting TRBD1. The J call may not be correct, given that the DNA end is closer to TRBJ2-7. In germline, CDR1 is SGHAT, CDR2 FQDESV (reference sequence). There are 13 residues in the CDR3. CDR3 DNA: TGTGCCAGCTCCGGACAGGGGAGAGACGAGCAGTACTTC. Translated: CASSGQGRDEQYF.

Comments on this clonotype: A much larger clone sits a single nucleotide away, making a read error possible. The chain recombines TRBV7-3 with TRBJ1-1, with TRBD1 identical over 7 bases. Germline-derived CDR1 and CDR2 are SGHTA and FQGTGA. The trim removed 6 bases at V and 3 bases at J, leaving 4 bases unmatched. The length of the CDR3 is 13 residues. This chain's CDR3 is CASSRQGDTEAFF. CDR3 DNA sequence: TGTGCCAGCAGTAGGCAGGGGGACACTGAAGCTTTCTTT. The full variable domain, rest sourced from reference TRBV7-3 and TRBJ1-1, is GAGVSQTPSNKVTEKGKYVELRCDPISGHTALYWYRQSLGQGPEFLIYFQGTGAADDSGLPNDRFFAVRPEGSVSTLKIQRTERGDSAVYLCASSRQGDTEAFFGQGTRLTVV.

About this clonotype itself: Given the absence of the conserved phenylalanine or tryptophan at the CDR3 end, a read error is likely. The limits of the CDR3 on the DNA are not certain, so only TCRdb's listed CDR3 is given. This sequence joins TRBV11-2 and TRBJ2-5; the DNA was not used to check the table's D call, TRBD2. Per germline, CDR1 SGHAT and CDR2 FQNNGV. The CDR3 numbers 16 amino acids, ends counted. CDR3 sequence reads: CASRSRDSAHQETQCL.

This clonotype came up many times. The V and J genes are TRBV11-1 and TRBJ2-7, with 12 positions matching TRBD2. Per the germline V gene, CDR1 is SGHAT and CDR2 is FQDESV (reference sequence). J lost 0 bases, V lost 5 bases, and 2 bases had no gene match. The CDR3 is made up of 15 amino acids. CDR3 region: CASSTTSGSSYEQYF. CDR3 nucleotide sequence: TGTGCCAGCAGCACGACTAGCGGGAGCTCCTACGAGCAGTACTTC.

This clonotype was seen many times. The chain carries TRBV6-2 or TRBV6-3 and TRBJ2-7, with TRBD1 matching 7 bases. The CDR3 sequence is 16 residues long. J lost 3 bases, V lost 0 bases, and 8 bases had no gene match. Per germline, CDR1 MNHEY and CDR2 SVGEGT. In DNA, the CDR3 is TGTGCCAGCAGTTACTCGTTCGACAGGGAAGACTACGAGCAGTACTTC. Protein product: CASSYSFDREDYEQYF.

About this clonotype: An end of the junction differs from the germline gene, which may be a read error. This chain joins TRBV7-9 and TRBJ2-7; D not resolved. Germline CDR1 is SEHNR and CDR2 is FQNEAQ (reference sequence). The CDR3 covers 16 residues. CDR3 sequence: CASSAITAGLVHEQYF. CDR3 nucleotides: TGTGCAAGCAGCGCTATAACTGCAGGCTTAGTCCACGAGCAGTACTTC.

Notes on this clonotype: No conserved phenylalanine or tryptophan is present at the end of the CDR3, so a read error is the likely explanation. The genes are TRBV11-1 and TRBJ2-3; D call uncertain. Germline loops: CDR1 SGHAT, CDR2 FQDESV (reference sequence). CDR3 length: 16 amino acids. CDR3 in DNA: TGTGCCAGCAGCCGACAACCCATCAACACCACAGATATGCAGTATTCT. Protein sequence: CASSRQPINTTDMQYS.

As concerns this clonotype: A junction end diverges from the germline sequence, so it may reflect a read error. The CDR3: CARSQEYGQGSWTEAFF. DNA for the CDR3: TGTGCCCGCAGTCAAGAGTACGGACAGGGTTCTTGGACTGAAGCTTTCTTT. The chain has TRBV4-2 and TRBJ1-1; TRBD1 agrees at 8 bases. This CDR3 comprises 17 residues. In germline, CDR1 is LGHNA, CDR2 YNFKEQ.

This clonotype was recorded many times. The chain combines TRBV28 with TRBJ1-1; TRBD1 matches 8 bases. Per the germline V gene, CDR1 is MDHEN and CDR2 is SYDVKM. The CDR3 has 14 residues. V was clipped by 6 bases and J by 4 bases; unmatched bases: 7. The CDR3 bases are TGTGCCAGCAGCTCCGGACAGGGATCCACTGAAGCTTTCTTT. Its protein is CASSSGQGSTEAFF.

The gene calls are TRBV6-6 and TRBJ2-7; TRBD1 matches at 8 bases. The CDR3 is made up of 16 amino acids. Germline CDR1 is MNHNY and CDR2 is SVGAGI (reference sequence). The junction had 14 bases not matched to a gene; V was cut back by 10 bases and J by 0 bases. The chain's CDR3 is CAISKTGQAYSYEQYF. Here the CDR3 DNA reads TGTGCCATCAGCAAAACGGGACAGGCGTACTCCTACGAGCAGTACTTC.

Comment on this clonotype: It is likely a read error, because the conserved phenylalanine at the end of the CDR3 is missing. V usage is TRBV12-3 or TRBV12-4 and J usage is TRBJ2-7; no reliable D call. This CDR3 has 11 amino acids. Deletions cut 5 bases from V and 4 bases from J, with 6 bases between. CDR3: CASSPSYEQYS. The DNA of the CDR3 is TGTGCCAGCAGTCCTTCTTACGAGCAGTACTCC.

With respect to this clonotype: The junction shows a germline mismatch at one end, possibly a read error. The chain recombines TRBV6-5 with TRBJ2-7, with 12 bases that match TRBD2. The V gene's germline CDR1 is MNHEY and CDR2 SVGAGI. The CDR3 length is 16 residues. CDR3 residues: CVSRREGLAGIHKQYF. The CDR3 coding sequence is TGTGTCAGCAGACGTGAAGGACTAGCGGGGATCCACAAGCAGTACTTC.

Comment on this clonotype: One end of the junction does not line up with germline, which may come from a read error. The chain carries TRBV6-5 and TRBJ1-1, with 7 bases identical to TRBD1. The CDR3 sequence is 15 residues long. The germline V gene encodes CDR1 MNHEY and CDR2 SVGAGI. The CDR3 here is CASSYWWTGNTEAFF. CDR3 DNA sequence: TGTGCCAGTAGTTACTGGTGGACAGGGAACACTGAAGCTTTCTTT.

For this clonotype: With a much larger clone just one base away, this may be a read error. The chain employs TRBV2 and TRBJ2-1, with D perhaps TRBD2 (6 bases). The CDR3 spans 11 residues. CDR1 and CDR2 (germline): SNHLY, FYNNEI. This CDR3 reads CVTDSGGEQFF. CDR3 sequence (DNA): TGTGTCACCGACTCAGGAGGGGAGCAGTTCTTC.

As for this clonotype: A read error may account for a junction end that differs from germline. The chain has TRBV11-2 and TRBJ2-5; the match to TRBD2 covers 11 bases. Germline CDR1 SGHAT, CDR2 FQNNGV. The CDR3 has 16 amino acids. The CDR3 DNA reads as TGTGGCAGCAGCCAAACTCCTAGCGGGAGGAAAGAGACCCAGTACTTT. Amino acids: CGSSQTPSGRKETQYF.

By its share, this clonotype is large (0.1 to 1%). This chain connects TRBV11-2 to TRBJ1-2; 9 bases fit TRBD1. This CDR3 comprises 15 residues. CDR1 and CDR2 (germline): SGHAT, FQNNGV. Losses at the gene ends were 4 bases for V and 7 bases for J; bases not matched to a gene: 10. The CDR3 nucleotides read TGTGCCAGCAGCTATACAGGGGGCTCCTCCCCTGGCTACACCTTC. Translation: CASSYTGGSSPGYTF.

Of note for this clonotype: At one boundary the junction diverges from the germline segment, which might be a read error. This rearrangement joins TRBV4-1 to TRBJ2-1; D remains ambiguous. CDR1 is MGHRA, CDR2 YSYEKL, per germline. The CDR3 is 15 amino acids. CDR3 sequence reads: CASSPLGNNNNEHFF. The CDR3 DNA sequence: TGCGCAAGCAGCCCACTCGGTAACAACAACAATGAGCATTTCTTC.